This passage covers 29 T cell receptor beta chains from one sample sequenced in a study of cytomegalovirus exposure and HLA in healthy donors. With 60 Vbeta and 13 Jbeta primers, the PCR was carried out. Only in-frame clones appear in the TCRdb table, and some are missing; sequencing was by immunoSEQ multiplex PCR. The sample contains roughly 200,000 clones, 55% to 75% of which appear only once. Sequenced material: PBMCs. The receptors stem from a middle-aged man in good health and CMV-seropositive.

The V and J genes are TRBV7-9 and TRBJ2-7; a possible D gene is TRBD2 (5 bases). Trimming left V 4 bases short and J 4 bases short, with 14 bases between. The CDR3 spans 14 residues. The germline gives CDR1 SEHNR, CDR2 FQNEAQ (reference sequence). The CDR3 here is CASSSGLNGYEQYF. The CDR3 DNA is TGTGCCAGCAGCTCTGGACTCAACGGGTACGAGCAGTACTTC.

V usage is TRBV6-1 and J usage is TRBJ1-2; no definite D call. CDR3 length: 15 amino acids. V was cut by 3 bases and J by 2 bases, with 13 bases left in between. Germline-derived CDR1 and CDR2 are MNHNS and SASEGT. The DNA of the CDR3 is TGTGCCAGCAGTGACCGCGGGGAGAGAAACTATGGCTACACCTTC. Residues: CASSDRGERNYGYTF.

V and J are TRBV6-1 and TRBJ1-2, with 7 bases that match TRBD1. The V gene's germline CDR1 is MNHNS and CDR2 SASEGT. After removal of 3 bases from V and 7 bases from J, the junction contained 26 bases not matched to a gene. This CDR3 has 20 amino acids. CDR3 DNA sequence: TGTGCCAGCAGTGACTATAACCCCAGGACAGGCGGGATCCGGTCGGGTGGCTACACCTTC. Its protein product is CASSDYNPRTGGIRSGGYTF.

The chain recombines TRBV2 with TRBJ1-1; 8 bases align to TRBD1. This CDR3 has 15 residues. V lost 7 bases to trimming and J lost 4 bases; unmatched junction nucleotides: 11. CDR1 is SNHLY and CDR2 is FYNNEI in the germline V gene. The CDR3 DNA is TGTGCCAGCAAGATGAACGGACAGGGCGCCACTGAAGCTTTCTTT. It is translated as CASKMNGQGATEAFF.

V gene TRBV6-6 combines with J gene TRBJ2-7, with 9 bases lining up with TRBD1. The germline V gene encodes CDR1 MNHNY and CDR2 SVGAGI (reference sequence). There are 14 residues in the CDR3. Trimming cost V 1 base and J 5 bases; bases outside gene matches: 3. CDR3 bases: TGTGCCAGCAGTTACTGGGACAGGGAAAACGAGCAGTACTTC. Translated, it gives CASSYWDRENEQYF.

This chain links TRBV11-2 with TRBJ2-1; TRBD2 matches 9 bases. V lost 1 base and J lost 8; bases outside the gene matches: 6. CDR1 is SGHAT and CDR2 is FQNNGV in the germline V gene. The CDR3 has 15 amino acids. Here the CDR3 reads CASSLAGRGGDEQFF. The CDR3, as DNA: TGTGCCAGCAGCTTAGCAGGGCGGGGGGGGGATGAGCAGTTCTTC. The entire variable domain, with the rest obtained from reference TRBV11-2 and TRBJ2-1, is as follows: EAGVAQSPRYKIIEKRQSVAFWCNPISGHATLYWYQQILGQGPKLLIQFQNNGVVDDSQLPKDRFSAERLKGVDSTLKIQPAKLEDSAVYLCASSLAGRGGDEQFFGPGTRLTVL.

The chain carries TRBV6-5 and TRBJ2-1; 9 bases agree with TRBD2. The CDR3 loop spans 15 amino acids. The ends lost 2 bases at V and 6 bases at J; junction bases unmatched: 5. From germline, CDR1 is MNHEY and CDR2 SVGAGI. The CDR3 is CASSYKAGGRNEQFF. Written as DNA, the CDR3 is TGTGCCAGCAGTTACAAGGCGGGGGGGCGCAATGAGCAGTTCTTC.

The rearrangement joins TRBV19 to TRBJ1-1; D is unclear. The CDR3 covers 16 residues. Trimming shortened V by 5 bases and J by 0 bases, and 16 bases separated the two germline ends. The V gene's germline CDR1 is LNHDA and CDR2 SQIVND (reference sequence). CDR3 loop: CASSSISRALNTEAFF. In DNA, the CDR3 is TGTGCCAGTAGTTCGATCTCGCGTGCGTTGAACACTGAAGCTTTCTTT.

The chain carries TRBV18 and TRBJ1-2, with D unresolved. The V gene lost 3 bases and the J gene lost 7 bases, with 6 bases spanning the gap. CDR3 size: 11 residues. In germline, CDR1 is KGHSH, CDR2 LQKENI. CDR3: CASSPISGYTF. The CDR3 region has the DNA TGTGCCAGCTCACCGATCAGTGGCTACACCTTC. Looking up the rest from reference TRBV18 and TRBJ1-2 gives the full variable domain: NAGVMQNPRHLVRRRGQEARLRCSPMKGHSHVYWYRQLPEEGLKFMVYLQKENIIDESGMPKERFSAEFPKEGPSILRIQQVVRGDSAAYFCASSPISGYTFGSGTRLTVV.

To note about this clone: Other DNA sequences of this sample code for an identical CDR3. This chain uses TRBV19 with TRBJ1-1, with D perhaps TRBD1 (5 bases). This CDR3 comprises 14 residues. The germline gives CDR1 LNHDA, CDR2 SQIVND (reference sequence). V was cut by 1 base and J by 0 bases, with 6 bases left in between. For the CDR3, the DNA is TGTGCCAGTAGTATAGGACAGCTGAACACTGAAGCTTTCTTT. This translates into CASSIGQLNTEAFF. Together with reference TRBV19 and TRBJ1-1, the CDR3 gives the full variable domain: DGGITQSPKYLFRKEGQNVTLSCEQNLNHDAMYWYRQDPGQGLRLIYYSQIVNDFQKGDIAEGYSVSREKKESFPLTVTSAQKNPTAFYLCASSIGQLNTEAFFGQGTRLTVV.

CDR3 DNA sequence: TGTGCCAGCAGTGACTCAATCAGGACAGAAGCTTTCTTT. Translated: CASSDSIRTEAFF. V is TRBV6-4 and J is TRBJ1-1; tentatively, D is TRBD1 (5 bases). The germline V gene has CDR1 MRHNA and CDR2 SNTAGT. Trimming removed 0 bases at V and 8 bases at J, with 10 bases between. This CDR3 is 13 amino acids long.

This chain uses TRBV29-1 with TRBJ2-3; TRBD1 matches 8 bases. Trimming at V came to 7 bases and at J to 0 bases, leaving 6 bases not matched to a gene. This CDR3 is built from 14 residues. CDR1 SQVTM and CDR2 ANQGSEA come from the germline V gene. For the CDR3, the DNA is TGCAGCGCCGGACAGGGAGCTAGCACAGATACGCAGTATTTT. Protein sequence: CSAGQGASTDTQYF.

The V and J genes are TRBV28 and TRBJ1-5; 10 nucleotides align to TRBD1. Germline-derived CDR1 and CDR2 are MDHEN and SYDVKM. V lost 5 bases, J lost 6 bases, and 10 bases stayed unmatched. This CDR3 spans 16 amino acids. CDR3: CASSRRTGGQGQPQHF. The CDR3 DNA follows: TGTGCCAGCAGTCGCCGGACAGGGGGGCAGGGTCAGCCCCAGCATTTT.

In its sample, this clone was seen a few times. The chain is built from TRBV28 and TRBJ1-2; 7 nucleotides agree with TRBD1. Germline V gene data show CDR1 as MDHEN and CDR2 as SYDVKM. Losses at the gene ends were 2 bases for V and 7 bases for J; bases not matched to a gene: 7. This CDR3 is 14 amino acids long. The CDR3 protein is CASSLNAGGIGYTF. The DNA of the CDR3 is TGTGCCAGCAGTTTAAACGCAGGGGGGATTGGCTACACCTTC.

The chain recombines TRBV9 with TRBJ2-1; TRBD2 matches at 14 bases. This CDR3 region has 17 residues. Germline CDR1 and CDR2: SGDLS and YYNGEE. V shed 0 bases, J shed 9 bases, and the junction held 8 bases outside the gene matches. CDR3 nucleotide sequence: TGTGCCAGCAGCGTAGCTCAGGGACTAGCGGGGGAGGCTGAGCAGTTCTTC. As protein: CASSVAQGLAGEAEQFF.

The DNA for the CDR3 is TGCGCCAGCAGCCTAACCATAGCGGGGTCATCCACAGATACGCAGTATTTT. Encoded protein: CASSLTIAGSSTDTQYF. The chain carries TRBV4-1 and TRBJ2-3; 8 bases fit TRBD2. J lost 2 bases, V lost 4 bases, and 11 bases had no gene match. The CDR3 length is 17 residues. In germline, CDR1 is MGHRA, CDR2 YSYEKL.

There are a few counts of this clone. The J gene is TRBJ1-5, the V gene TRBV9, with D hard to call. V lost 0 bases and J 5 bases, leaving 9 bases between the germline ends. Per the germline V gene, CDR1 is SGDLS and CDR2 is YYNGEE. The CDR3 has 14 residues. The CDR3 protein is CASSVGQQYQPQHF. The CDR3, as DNA: TGTGCCAGCAGCGTAGGTCAACAATATCAGCCCCAGCATTTT.

This clone was counted only a few times. The rearrangement links TRBV21-1 to TRBJ2-2; the table's D call TRBD1 went unverified against the DNA. TRBV21-1 is flagged as a pseudogene. The CDR3 is made up of 16 amino acids. The DNA for the CDR3 is TGTGCCAGCAGCTTACACTTCGGGACAAACACCGGGGAGCTGTTTTTT. It encodes CASSLHFGTNTGELFF.

The chain employs TRBV19 and TRBJ1-2; weak D call: TRBD1 (6 bases). Per germline, CDR1 LNHDA and CDR2 SQIVND (reference sequence). V was shortened by 7 bases and J by 7 bases, with 19 bases between the two germline ends. This CDR3 spans 14 amino acids. The CDR3 loop is CASTRTQGGGGYTF. CDR3 DNA: TGTGCCAGTACGAGGACACAGGGTGGTGGTGGCTACACCTTC.

About this clone itself: A read error may account for a junction end that differs from germline. V usage is TRBV11-2 and J usage is TRBJ2-3; 11 bases fit TRBD2. The germline gives CDR1 SGHAT, CDR2 FQNNGV. The length of the CDR3 is 15 residues. CDR3 in amino acids: CASSFLAGGEQVCHF. CDR3 nucleotide sequence: TGTGCCAGCAGCTTCCTAGCGGGGGGTGAGCAGGTGTGTCATTTT.

This clone was found a few times. The chain is built from TRBV6-5 and TRBJ2-7, with D perhaps TRBD1 (5 bases). The CDR3 sequence is 13 residues long. V gave up 5 bases and J gave up 0 bases, with 8 bases separating them. Germline lookup yields CDR1 MNHEY and CDR2 SVGAGI. The CDR3 nucleotides read TGTGCCAGCAGTGACAGAGCCTCCTACGAGCAGTACTTC. Translating it yields CASSDRASYEQYF.

V gene TRBV28 combines with J gene TRBJ1-4, with TRBD1 as a possible D gene (5 bases). This CDR3 is built from 14 residues. The V end was cut by 3 bases, the J end by 8 bases, with 13 bases between. The V gene's germline CDR1 is MDHEN and CDR2 SYDVKM. The CDR3 loop reads CASSFQQVREKLFF. The CDR3 DNA reads TGTGCCAGCAGTTTTCAACAGGTTCGAGAAAAACTGTTTTTT. Full variable domain (remainder filled in from reference TRBV28 and TRBJ1-4): DVKVTQSSRYLVKRTGEKVFLECVQDMDHENMFWYRQDPGLGLRLIYFSYDVKMKEKGDIPEGYSVSREKKERFSLILESASTNQTSMYLCASSFQQVREKLFFGSGTQLSVL.

The V call is TRBV6-5, the J call TRBJ1-1; 7 positions match TRBD1. The V and J ends lost 0 bases and 4 bases, in that order; junction bases with no gene match: 5. CDR3 length: 15 residues. Looked up from germline, CDR1 is MNHEY and CDR2 is SVGAGI. The CDR3 is CASSYSPGTVTEAFF. The CDR3 DNA reads as TGTGCCAGCAGTTACTCTCCGGGGACAGTCACTGAAGCTTTCTTT.

The chain joins TRBV6-6 to TRBJ2-1; D remains ambiguous. Germline-derived CDR1 and CDR2 are MNHNY and SVGAGI (reference sequence). The V end was cut by 5 bases, the J end by 7 bases, with 15 bases between. The CDR3 runs to 14 residues. The CDR3 nucleotides read TGTGCCAGCAGTCCCCTGACTTCGATAAATGAGCAGTTCTTC. Its translation: CASSPLTSINEQFF.

This clone was recorded a few times. The chain links TRBV27 to TRBJ2-1, with 8 bases matching TRBD2. Germline V gene data show CDR1 as MNHEY and CDR2 as SMNVEV (reference sequence). This CDR3 is 16 amino acids long. The junction had 8 bases not matched to a gene; V was cut back by 4 bases and J by 3 bases. In nucleotides, the CDR3 is TGTGCCAGCAGTTCGCCGGGGCGGGGGGACTACAATGAGCAGTTCTTC. It encodes CASSSPGRGDYNEQFF.

This chain joins TRBV28 and TRBJ2-7; D unclear. This CDR3 has 13 residues. V gave up 6 bases and J gave up 2 bases, with 11 bases separating them. The germline gives CDR1 MDHEN, CDR2 SYDVKM. The CDR3 DNA reads as TGTGCCAGCAGACCGGCGGTCCCCTACGAGCAGTACTTC. Translation gives CASRPAVPYEQYF.

V is TRBV28 and J is TRBJ2-1, with D perhaps matching TRBD1 (5 bases). Germline CDR1 and CDR2: MDHEN and SYDVKM. Trimming removed 6 bases from V and 0 bases from J, with 15 bases in between. The CDR3 has 16 amino acids. In nucleotides, the CDR3 is TGTGCCAGCAGCCCAAGAAGGGGTGGCTCCTACAATGAGCAGTTCTTC. It translates to CASSPRRGGSYNEQFF.

The V call is TRBV6-5, the J call TRBJ2-7; D remains unclear. The V gene's germline CDR1 is MNHEY and CDR2 SVGAGI. The CDR3 runs to 13 residues. The V and J ends lost 2 bases and 5 bases respectively, with 10 bases between them. In nucleotides, the CDR3 is TGTGCCAGCAGTTACCACCCGAACAACGAGCAGTACTTC. Its protein product is CASSYHPNNEQYF.

There are a few counts of this clone. The CDR3 bases are TGCGCCAGCAGCCAAGAACCCCGGGGAGGGAACTATGGCTACACCTTC. Translated, it gives CASSQEPRGGNYGYTF. The J gene is TRBJ1-2, the V gene TRBV4-1, with D uncertain. The CDR3 is made up of 16 amino acids. V shed 0 bases and J shed 2 bases, with 13 bases lying between them. The germline CDR1 and CDR2 sequences are MGHRA and YSYEKL.